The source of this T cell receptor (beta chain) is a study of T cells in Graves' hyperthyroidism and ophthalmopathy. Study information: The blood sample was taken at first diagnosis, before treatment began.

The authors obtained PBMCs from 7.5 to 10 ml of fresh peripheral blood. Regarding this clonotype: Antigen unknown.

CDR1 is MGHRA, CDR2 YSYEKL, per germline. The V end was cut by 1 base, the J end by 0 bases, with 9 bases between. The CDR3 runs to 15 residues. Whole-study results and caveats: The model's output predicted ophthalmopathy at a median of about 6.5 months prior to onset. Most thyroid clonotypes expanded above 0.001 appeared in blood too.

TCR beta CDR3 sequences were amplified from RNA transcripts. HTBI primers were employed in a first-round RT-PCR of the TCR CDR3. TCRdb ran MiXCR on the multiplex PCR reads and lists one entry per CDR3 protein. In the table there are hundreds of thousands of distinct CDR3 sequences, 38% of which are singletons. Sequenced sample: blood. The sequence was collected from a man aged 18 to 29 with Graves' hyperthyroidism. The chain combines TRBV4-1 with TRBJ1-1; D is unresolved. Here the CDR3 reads CASSQGVSMNTEAFF. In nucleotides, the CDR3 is TGCGCCAGCAGCCAAGGGGTCTCTATGAACACTGAAGCTTTCTTT.